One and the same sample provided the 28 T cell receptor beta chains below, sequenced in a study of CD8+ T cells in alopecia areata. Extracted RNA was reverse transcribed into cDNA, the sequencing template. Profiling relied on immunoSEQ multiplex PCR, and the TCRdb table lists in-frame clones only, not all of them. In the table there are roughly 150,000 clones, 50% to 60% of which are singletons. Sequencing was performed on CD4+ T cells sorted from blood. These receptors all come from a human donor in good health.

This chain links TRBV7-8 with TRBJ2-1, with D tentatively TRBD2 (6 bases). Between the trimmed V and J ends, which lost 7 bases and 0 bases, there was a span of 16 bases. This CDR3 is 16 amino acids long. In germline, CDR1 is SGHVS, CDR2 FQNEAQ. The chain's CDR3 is CASTHRRDFSYNEQFF. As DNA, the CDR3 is TGTGCCAGCACCCACCGCCGGGACTTCTCCTACAATGAGCAGTTCTTC. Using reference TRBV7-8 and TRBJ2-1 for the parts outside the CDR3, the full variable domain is GAGVSQSPRYKVAKRGQDVALRCDPISGHVSLFWYQQALGQGPEFLTYFQNEAQLDKSGLPSDRFFAERPEGSVSTLKIQRTQQEDSAVYLCASTHRRDFSYNEQFFGPGTRLTVL.

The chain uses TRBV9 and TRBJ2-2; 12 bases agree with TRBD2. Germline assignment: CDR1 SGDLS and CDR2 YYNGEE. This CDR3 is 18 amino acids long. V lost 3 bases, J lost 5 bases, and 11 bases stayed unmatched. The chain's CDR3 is CASSAPTGLAGFTGELFF. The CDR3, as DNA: TGTGCCAGCAGCGCCCCAACAGGACTAGCGGGATTTACCGGGGAGCTGTTTTTT.

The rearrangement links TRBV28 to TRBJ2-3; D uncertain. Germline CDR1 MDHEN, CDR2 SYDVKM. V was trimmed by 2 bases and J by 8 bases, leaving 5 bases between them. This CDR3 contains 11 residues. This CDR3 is CASSLSRTQYF. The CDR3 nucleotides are TGTGCCAGCAGTTTAAGCCGTACGCAGTATTTT.

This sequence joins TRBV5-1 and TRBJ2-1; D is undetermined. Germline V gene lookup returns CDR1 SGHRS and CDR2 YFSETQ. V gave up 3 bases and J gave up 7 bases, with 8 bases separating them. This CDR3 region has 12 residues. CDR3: CASSYGRNEQFF. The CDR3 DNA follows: TGCGCCAGCAGCTATGGACGAAATGAGCAGTTCTTC.

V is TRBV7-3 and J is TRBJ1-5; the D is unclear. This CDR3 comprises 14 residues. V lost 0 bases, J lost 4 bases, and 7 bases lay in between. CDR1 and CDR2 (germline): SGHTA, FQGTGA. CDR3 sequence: CASSLTPGNQPQHF. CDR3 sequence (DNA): TGTGCCAGCAGCTTAACCCCCGGAAATCAGCCCCAGCATTTT.

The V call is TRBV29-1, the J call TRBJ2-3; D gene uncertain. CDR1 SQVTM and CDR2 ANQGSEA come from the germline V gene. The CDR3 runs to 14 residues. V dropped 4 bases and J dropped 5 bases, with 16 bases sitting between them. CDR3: CSVAPRVRRDTQYF. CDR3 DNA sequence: TGCAGCGTTGCCCCAAGGGTCCGACGAGATACGCAGTATTTT.

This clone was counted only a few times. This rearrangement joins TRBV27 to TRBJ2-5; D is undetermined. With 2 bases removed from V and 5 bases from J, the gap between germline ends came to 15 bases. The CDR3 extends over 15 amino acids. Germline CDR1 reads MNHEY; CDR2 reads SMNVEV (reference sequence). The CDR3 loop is CASSLSLGPWETQYF. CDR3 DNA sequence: TGTGCCAGCAGTTTAAGCCTCGGCCCGTGGGAGACCCAGTACTTC.

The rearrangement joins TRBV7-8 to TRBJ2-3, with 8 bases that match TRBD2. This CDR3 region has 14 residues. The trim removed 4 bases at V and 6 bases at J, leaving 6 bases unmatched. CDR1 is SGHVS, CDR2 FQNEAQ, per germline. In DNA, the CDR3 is TGTGCCAGCAGCTCGAGCGGGAGCGGTGATACGCAGTATTTT. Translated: CASSSSGSGDTQYF.

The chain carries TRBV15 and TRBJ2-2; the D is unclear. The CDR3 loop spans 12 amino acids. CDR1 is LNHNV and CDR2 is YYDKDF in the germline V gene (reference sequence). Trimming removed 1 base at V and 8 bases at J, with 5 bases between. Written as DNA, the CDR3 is TGTGCCACCAGCAGAGTTATAGGGGAGCTGTTTTTT. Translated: CATSRVIGELFF.

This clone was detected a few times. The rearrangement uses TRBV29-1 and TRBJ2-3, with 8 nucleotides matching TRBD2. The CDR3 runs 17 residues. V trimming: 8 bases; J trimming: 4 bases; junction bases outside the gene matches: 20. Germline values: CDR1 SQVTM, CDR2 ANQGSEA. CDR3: CSSRRREDIWAPDTQYF. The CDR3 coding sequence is TGCAGCTCCAGGCGGCGGGAGGACATCTGGGCGCCAGATACGCAGTATTTT.

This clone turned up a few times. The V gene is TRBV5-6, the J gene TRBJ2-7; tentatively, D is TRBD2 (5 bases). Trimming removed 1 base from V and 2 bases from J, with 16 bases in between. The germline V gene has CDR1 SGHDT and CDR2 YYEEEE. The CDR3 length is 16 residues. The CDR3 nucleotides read TGTGCCAGCAGCTTGTTCTTGGCAGGAGGAACCTACGAGCAGTACTTC. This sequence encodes CASSLFLAGGTYEQYF. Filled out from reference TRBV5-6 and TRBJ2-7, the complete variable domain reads DAGVTQSPTHLIKTRGQQVTLRCSPKSGHDTVSWYQQALGQGPQFIFQYYEEEERQRGNFPDRFSGHQFPNYSSELNVNALLLGDSALYLCASSLFLAGGTYEQYFGPGTRLTVT.

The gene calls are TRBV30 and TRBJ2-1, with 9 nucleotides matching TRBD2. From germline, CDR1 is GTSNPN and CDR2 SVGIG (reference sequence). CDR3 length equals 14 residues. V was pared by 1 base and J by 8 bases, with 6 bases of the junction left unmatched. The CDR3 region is CAWSGSGSLYEQFF. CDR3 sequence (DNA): TGTGCCTGGAGTGGTAGCGGGAGTTTGTATGAGCAGTTCTTC.

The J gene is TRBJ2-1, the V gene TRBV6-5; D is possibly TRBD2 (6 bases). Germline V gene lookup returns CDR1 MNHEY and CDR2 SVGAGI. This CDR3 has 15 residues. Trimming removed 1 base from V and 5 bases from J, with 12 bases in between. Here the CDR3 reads CASSYWGGWDNEQFF. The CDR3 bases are TGTGCCAGCAGTTACTGGGGAGGTTGGGACAATGAGCAGTTCTTC.

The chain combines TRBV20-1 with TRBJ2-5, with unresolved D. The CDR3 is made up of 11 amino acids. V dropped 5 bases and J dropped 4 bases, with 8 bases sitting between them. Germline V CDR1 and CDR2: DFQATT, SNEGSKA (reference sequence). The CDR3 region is CSAEPGETQYF. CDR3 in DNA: TGCAGTGCTGAGCCTGGAGAGACCCAGTACTTC.

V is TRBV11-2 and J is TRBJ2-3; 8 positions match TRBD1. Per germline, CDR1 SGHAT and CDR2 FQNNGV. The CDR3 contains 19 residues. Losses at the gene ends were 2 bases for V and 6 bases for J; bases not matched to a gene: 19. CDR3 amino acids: CASSLRTGIRPQRVDTQYF. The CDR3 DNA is TGTGCCAGCAGCTTACGGACAGGGATTAGGCCCCAGCGGGTGGATACGCAGTATTTT.

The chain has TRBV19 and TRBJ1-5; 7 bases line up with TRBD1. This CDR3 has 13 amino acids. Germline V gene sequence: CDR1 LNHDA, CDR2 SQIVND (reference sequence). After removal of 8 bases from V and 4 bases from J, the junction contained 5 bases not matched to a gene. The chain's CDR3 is CASRNRGNQPQHF. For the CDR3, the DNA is TGTGCCAGTCGTAACAGGGGAAATCAGCCCCAGCATTTT. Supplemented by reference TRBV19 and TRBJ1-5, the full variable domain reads DGGITQSPKYLFRKEGQNVTLSCEQNLNHDAMYWYRQDPGQGLRLIYYSQIVNDFQKGDIAEGYSVSREKKESFPLTVTSAQKNPTAFYLCASRNRGNQPQHFGDGTRLSIL.

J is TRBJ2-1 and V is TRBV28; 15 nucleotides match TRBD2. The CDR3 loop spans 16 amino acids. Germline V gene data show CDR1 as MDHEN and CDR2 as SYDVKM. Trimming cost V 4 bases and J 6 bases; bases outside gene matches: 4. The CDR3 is CASSSAGLAGGNEQFF. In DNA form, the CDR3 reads TGTGCCAGCAGTTCTGCGGGACTAGCGGGAGGCAATGAGCAGTTCTTC. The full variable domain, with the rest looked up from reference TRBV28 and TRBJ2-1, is DVKVTQSSRYLVKRTGEKVFLECVQDMDHENMFWYRQDPGLGLRLIYFSYDVKMKEKGDIPEGYSVSREKKERFSLILESASTNQTSMYLCASSSAGLAGGNEQFFGPGTRLTVL.

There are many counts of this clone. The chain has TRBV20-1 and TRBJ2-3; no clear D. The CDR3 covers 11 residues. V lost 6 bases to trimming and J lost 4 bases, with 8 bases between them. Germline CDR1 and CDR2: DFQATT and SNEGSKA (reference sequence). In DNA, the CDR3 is TGCAGTGCAGAGGAAGCAGATACGCAGTATTTT. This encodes CSAEEADTQYF.

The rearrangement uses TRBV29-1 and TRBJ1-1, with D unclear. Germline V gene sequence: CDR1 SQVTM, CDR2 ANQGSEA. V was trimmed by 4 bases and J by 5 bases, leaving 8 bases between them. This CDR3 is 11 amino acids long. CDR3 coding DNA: TGCAGCGTTGTGCGAAGAACTGAAGCTTTCTTT. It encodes CSVVRRTEAFF.

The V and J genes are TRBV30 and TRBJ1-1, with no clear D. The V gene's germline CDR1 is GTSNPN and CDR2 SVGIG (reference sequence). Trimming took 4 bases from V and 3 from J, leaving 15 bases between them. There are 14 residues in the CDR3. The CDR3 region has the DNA TGTGCCTGGAAAACCGTCCCGGGGTACACTGAAGCTTTCTTT. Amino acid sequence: CAWKTVPGYTEAFF.

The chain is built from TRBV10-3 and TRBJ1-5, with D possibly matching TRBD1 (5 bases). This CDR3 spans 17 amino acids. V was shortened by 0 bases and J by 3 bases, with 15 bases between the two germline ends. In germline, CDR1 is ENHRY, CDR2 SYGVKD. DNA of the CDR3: TGTGCCATCAGTGAGTCGATTCTAGACAGCATCAATCAGCCCCAGCATTTT. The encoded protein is CAISESILDSINQPQHF.

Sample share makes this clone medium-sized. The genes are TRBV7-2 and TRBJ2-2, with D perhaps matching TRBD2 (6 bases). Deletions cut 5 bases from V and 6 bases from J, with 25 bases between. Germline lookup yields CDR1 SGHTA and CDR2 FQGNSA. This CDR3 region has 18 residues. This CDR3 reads CASSHGGWRPKLPGELFF. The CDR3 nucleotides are TGTGCCAGCAGCCATGGGGGGTGGCGGCCGAAGTTACCCGGGGAGCTGTTTTTT.

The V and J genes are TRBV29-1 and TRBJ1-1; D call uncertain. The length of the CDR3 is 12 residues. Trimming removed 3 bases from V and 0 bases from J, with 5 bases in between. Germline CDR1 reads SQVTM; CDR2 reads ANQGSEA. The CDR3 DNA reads TGCAGCGTTGAGTCGGTGAACACTGAAGCTTTCTTT. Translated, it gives CSVESVNTEAFF.

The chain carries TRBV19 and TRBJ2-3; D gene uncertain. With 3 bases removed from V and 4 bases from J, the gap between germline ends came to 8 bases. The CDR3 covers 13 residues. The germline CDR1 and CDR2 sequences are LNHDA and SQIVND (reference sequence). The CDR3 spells CASSMTVSDTQYF. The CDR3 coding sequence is TGTGCCAGTAGTATGACGGTATCAGATACGCAGTATTTT.

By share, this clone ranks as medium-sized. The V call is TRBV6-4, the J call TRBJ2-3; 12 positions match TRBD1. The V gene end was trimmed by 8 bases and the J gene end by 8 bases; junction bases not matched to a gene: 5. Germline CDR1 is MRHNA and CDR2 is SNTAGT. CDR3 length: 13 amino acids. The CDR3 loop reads CASGTGGIGTQYF. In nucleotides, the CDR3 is TGTGCCAGCGGGACAGGGGGCATCGGTACGCAGTATTTT.

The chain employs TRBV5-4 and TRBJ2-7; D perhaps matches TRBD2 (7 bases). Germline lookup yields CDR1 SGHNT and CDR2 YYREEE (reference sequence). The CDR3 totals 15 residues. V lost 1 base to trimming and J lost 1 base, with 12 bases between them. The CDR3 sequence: CASSLLAGASYEQYF. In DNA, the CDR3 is TGTGCCAGCAGCTTGCTTGCGGGGGCTTCCTACGAGCAGTACTTC.

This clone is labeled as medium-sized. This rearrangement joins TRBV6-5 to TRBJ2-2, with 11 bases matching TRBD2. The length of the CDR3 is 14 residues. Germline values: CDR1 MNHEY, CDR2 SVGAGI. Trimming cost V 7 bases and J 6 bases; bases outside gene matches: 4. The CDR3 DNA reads TGTGCCAGCATCCCACTAGCGGGAGCCGGGGAGCTGTTTTTT. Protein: CASIPLAGAGELFF.

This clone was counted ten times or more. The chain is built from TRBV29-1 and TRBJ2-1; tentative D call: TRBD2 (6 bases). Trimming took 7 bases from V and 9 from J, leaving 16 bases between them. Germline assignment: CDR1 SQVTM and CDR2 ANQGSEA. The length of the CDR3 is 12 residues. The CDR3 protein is CSARELGGEQFF. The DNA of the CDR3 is TGCAGCGCTCGGGAGCTCGGGGGTGAGCAGTTCTTC.